Listed below are T cell receptor beta chains from one sample, sequenced in a study of T-cell memory formation after mild COVID-19. One entry per CDR3 protein results from TCRdb running MiXCR on the 5' RACE reads. The repertoire holds fewer than 500,000 distinct CDR3 sequences, with approximately 23% as singletons. Sequences were obtained from PBMCs or a T cell subset sorted from them (not recorded which). These receptors all stem from an adult woman who had mild COVID-19 (a few samples of this study predate the infection). Cell type and time point are not known. CDR3s include the opening cysteine and the closing phenylalanine or tryptophan. Fields, in order: J gene, D gene, clone size, V gene, CDR3 DNA, CDR3 protein. A D gene is named only where the DNA matches it firmly. Size values are once, few and many counts, or a class for expanded clones, and some rows have none.

>TRBJ2-5|.|.|TRBV6-1
TGTGCCAGCAGTGGGGACGTGGAGACCCAGTACTTC
CASSGDVETQYF
>TRBJ2-1|.|few|TRBV21-1
TGTGCCAGCAGCAAAGCTCTAACTAGCGGGAGCGGTTGTTTATTTCAGTTCTTC
CASSKALTSGSGCLFQFF
>TRBJ1-1|.|.|TRBV7-8
TGTGCCAGCAGCTTAGCGTTGGCACCTGAAGCTTTCTTT
CASSLALAPEAFF
>TRBJ2-2|.|.|TRBV11-2
TGTGCCACGGCCGGGGTGGAGCTGTTTTTT
CATAGVELFF
>TRBJ2-1|.|few|TRBV19
TGTGCCAGTAGTATAGCCTTAGGTCCCCCCTACAATGAGCAGTTCTTC
CASSIALGPPYNEQFF
>TRBJ1-1|.|.|TRBV12-3/TRBV12-4
TGTGCCAGCAGTTTAGTTGCTCCTTCCTTT
CASSLVAPSF
>TRBJ2-1|.|few|TRBV15
TGTGCCACCAGCAGAGACAAAACCCATCCCTACAATGAGCAGTTCTTC
CATSRDKTHPYNEQFF
>TRBJ2-3|.|.|TRBV20-1
TGCAGTGCCAGCTTCTTTCGGCCCGACCGTGCTAGCACAGATACGCAGTATTTT
CSASFFRPDRASTDTQYF
>TRBJ2-1|TRBD1|few|TRBV5-1
TGCGCCAGCAGGTCCGGGACAGGGGGTAACAATGAGCAGTTCTTC
CASRSGTGGNNEQFF
>TRBJ2-5|TRBD2|.|TRBV7-8
TGTGCCAGCAGCTTAAAAGGCGGGAGGCGAGAGACCCAGTACTTC
CASSLKGGRRETQYF
>TRBJ1-1|.|few|TRBV12-3/TRBV12-4
TGTGCCAGCAGTTTGGGAGGGGCAGACACTGAAGCTTTCTTT
CASSLGGADTEAFF
>TRBJ2-1|TRBD2|few|TRBV7-2
TGTGCCAGCAGCCGGACTAGCGGGAGGTTCAATGAGCAGTTCTTC
CASSRTSGRFNEQFF
>TRBJ1-2|.|few|TRBV2
TGTGCCAGCACCGAACAGGGTGGTGATGGCTACACCTTC
CASTEQGGDGYTF
>TRBJ2-5|.|few|TRBV15
TGTGCCACCAGCAGAGATAACCAAGAGACCCAGTACTTC
CATSRDNQETQYF
>TRBJ2-7|.|.|TRBV23-1
TGCGCCAGCAGCTCCGGAGGGGACCCCGGGGATGAGCAGTACTTC
CASSSGGDPGDEQYF
>TRBJ2-4|TRBD2|.|TRBV4-1
TGCGCCAGCAGCCTGGGACTAGCGGGGGGACCGGCCAAAAACATTCAGTACTTC
CASSLGLAGGPAKNIQYF
>TRBJ2-3|TRBD2|few|TRBV29-1
TGCAGCGTTGAGGCTCGGCGGGGGGGCACAGATACGCAGTATTTT
CSVEARRGGTDTQYF
>TRBJ2-2|.|few|TRBV7-8
TGTGCCAGCAGCCCCCGGGCCGAGGGCACCGGGGAGCTGTTTTTT
CASSPRAEGTGELFF
>TRBJ1-2|.|.|TRBV5-4
TGTGCCAGCAGCTTGGGTCAGGGGACCCTCGTCTATGGCTACACCTTC
CASSLGQGTLVYGYTF
>TRBJ2-3|.|.|TRBV7-2
TGTGCCAGCAGCTTTCCAGGGTTAAGCACAGATACGCAGTATTTT
CASSFPGLSTDTQYF
>TRBJ2-6|.|few|TRBV5-5
TGTGCCAGCAGAATTGGCCACTCTGGGGCCAACGTCCTGACTTTC
CASRIGHSGANVLTF
>TRBJ2-3|TRBD2|few|TRBV20-1
TGCAGTGCTAGAGATGCGGGAGGGGCGGATACGCAGTATTTT
CSARDAGGADTQYF
>TRBJ2-7|.|many|TRBV18
TGTGCCAGCTCACCACCCAAACATCCCTACGAGCAGTACTTC
CASSPPKHPYEQYF
>TRBJ2-5|.|few|TRBV7-6
TGTGCCAGCAGCGGTAGGGCCACGGGGTCCCAAGAGACCCAGTACTTC
CASSGRATGSQETQYF
>TRBJ2-2|.|.|TRBV7-9
TGTGCCAGCACTAGAAGTACCGGGGAGCTGTTTTTT
CASTRSTGELFF
>TRBJ2-5|TRBD2|few|TRBV15
TGTGCCACCAGTCCGGGGACTAGCGGGAGAATAGAGACCCAGTACTTC
CATSPGTSGRIETQYF
>TRBJ2-2|.|.|TRBV5-1
TGCGCCAGCAGCTCCGACAGGTTGAACACCGGGGAGCTGTTTTTT
CASSSDRLNTGELFF
>TRBJ1-1|.|few|TRBV11-3
TGTGCCAGCAGCTTGAGCGGGGGGATGAACACTGAAGCTTTCTTT
CASSLSGGMNTEAFF
>TRBJ2-1|TRBD1|.|TRBV9
TGTGCCAGCAGCGATGGACAGGGCTCCTACAATGAGCAGTTCTTC
CASSDGQGSYNEQFF
>TRBJ2-5|TRBD2|few|TRBV5-1
TGCGCCAGCAGCTTGGCGGCTAGCGGGAATCAAGAGACCCAGTACTTC
CASSLAASGNQETQYF
>TRBJ2-2|.|many|TRBV5-4
TGTGCCAGCAGTCGTACCGGCCTCGACACCGGGGAGCTGTTTTTT
CASSRTGLDTGELFF
>TRBJ2-7|.|.|TRBV3-1
TGTGCCAGCAGCCAAGAGGGCAGGGGCCAGGGGTTCGAGCAGTACTTC
CASSQEGRGQGFEQYF
>TRBJ2-3|TRBD1|few|TRBV7-2
TGTGCCAGCAGCTTAGACAGGGGGTTTGGCACAGATACGCAGTATTTT
CASSLDRGFGTDTQYF
>TRBJ2-3|.|.|TRBV24-1
TGTGCCACCAACGTAGACAGCACAGATACGCAGTATTTT
CATNVDSTDTQYF
>TRBJ2-5|TRBD2|few|TRBV12-3/TRBV12-4
TGTGCCAGCAGTTCAACTAGCGGGAGTGAGACCCAGTACTTC
CASSSTSGSETQYF
>TRBJ2-1|.|few|TRBV2
TGTGCCAGCAGTTGGAGGGGCCAAGTGTCCTACAATGAGCAGTTCTTC
CASSWRGQVSYNEQFF
>TRBJ1-1|TRBD1|few|TRBV7-2
TGTGCCAGCAGCTACCCCGACAGGGGGCTTACTGAAGCTTTCTTT
CASSYPDRGLTEAFF
>TRBJ2-3|.|.|TRBV12-3/TRBV12-4
TGTGCCAGCAGTTTACGTTCGCGCACAGATACGCAGTATTTT
CASSLRSRTDTQYF
>TRBJ2-5|TRBD2|.|TRBV5-1
TGCGCCAGCAGCCGAGGACTAGCGGGAGTAAGGCAAGGGACCCAGTACTTC
CASSRGLAGVRQGTQYF
>TRBJ2-7|.|many|TRBV5-1
TGCGCCAGCAGCTTGGATCGGCAGACAGGGCAGTACTTC
CASSLDRQTGQYF
>TRBJ1-4|.|.|TRBV6-6
TGTGCCAGCAGTGCAAACATTGCAACTAATGAAAAACTGTTTTTT
CASSANIATNEKLFF